Below are 32 T cell receptor beta chains sequenced from a single sample in a study of T cells in Graves' hyperthyroidism and ophthalmopathy. TCR beta CDR3 sequences were amplified from RNA transcripts. The TCR CDR3 was amplified in a first-round RT-PCR using the HTBI primer set. MiXCR, applied by TCRdb to the multiplex PCR reads, yields one record per CDR3 protein. Here the sample spans hundreds of thousands of distinct CDR3 sequences, 15% to 20% being singletons. Sequencing used blood. The source of these receptors is a woman in her twenties or thirties with Graves' hyperthyroidism.

This clonotype was observed many times. J is TRBJ1-5 and V is TRBV12-3 or TRBV12-4, with D maybe TRBD1 (5 bases). The ends were cut back, 5 bases at V and 0 bases at J, with 17 bases in the middle. This CDR3 is 17 amino acids long. The CDR3: CASSPTPRQFSNQPQHF. CDR3 bases: TGTGCCAGCAGTCCTACCCCTCGACAGTTTAGCAATCAGCCCCAGCATTTT.

There are many counts of this clonotype. This chain uses TRBV28 with TRBJ1-6, with D unclear. The germline V gene has CDR1 MDHEN and CDR2 SYDVKM. V was pared by 5 bases and J by 10 bases, with 9 bases between. The length of the CDR3 is 12 residues. The CDR3 loop reads CASSGVESPLHF. The CDR3 DNA sequence: TGTGCCAGCAGTGGGGTGGAGTCACCCCTCCACTTT.

The rearrangement uses TRBV5-6 and TRBJ2-7; TRBD2 is a possible D gene (6 bases). V lost 2 bases and J lost 3, with 12 bases in between. Germline CDR1 reads SGHDT; CDR2 reads YYEEEE. This CDR3 comprises 14 residues. CDR3 residues: CASSFRDFNYEQYF. CDR3 in DNA: TGTGCCAGCAGCTTCCGGGACTTCAACTACGAGCAGTACTTC. Based on the CDR3 plus reference TRBV5-6 and TRBJ2-7, the full variable domain is DAGVTQSPTHLIKTRGQQVTLRCSPKSGHDTVSWYQQALGQGPQFIFQYYEEEERQRGNFPDRFSGHQFPNYSSELNVNALLLGDSALYLCASSFRDFNYEQYFGPGTRLTVT.

Many counts were recorded for this clonotype. The chain combines TRBV3-1 with TRBJ2-1, with 9 bases aligning to TRBD2. The CDR3 has 16 residues. CDR1 LGHDT and CDR2 YNNKEL come from the germline V gene (reference sequence). The J segment lost 6 bases and the V segment lost 2 bases, leaving 8 bases of the junction unmatched. This CDR3 reads CASSQHSGSSGNEQFF. Written as DNA, the CDR3 is TGTGCCAGCAGCCAACATAGCGGGAGTAGCGGCAATGAGCAGTTCTTC.

At least ten counts were recorded for this clonotype. V and J are TRBV15 and TRBJ2-1; the D gene is possibly TRBD2 (5 bases). CDR1 and CDR2 from the germline V gene are LNHNV and YYDKDF (reference sequence). The CDR3 length is 15 residues. V lost 3 bases to trimming and J lost 9 bases, with 18 bases between them. The CDR3 spells CATSRKLGREREQFF. The DNA for the CDR3 is TGTGCCACCAGCAGGAAGCTTGGAAGGGAGCGTGAGCAGTTCTTC.

There are a few counts of this clonotype. Compared with germline, one end of the junction differs, possibly owing to a read error. The gene calls are TRBV10-3 and TRBJ2-7; TRBD2 matches 8 bases. The CDR3 totals 12 residues. The germline gives CDR1 ENHRY, CDR2 SYGVKD. This CDR3 reads CAISGTSYGQYF. The CDR3 region has the DNA TGTGCCATCAGTGGGACTAGCTACGGGCAGTACTTC.

The chain couples TRBV30 to TRBJ2-7, with D perhaps matching TRBD1 (5 bases). Germline CDR1 is GTSNPN and CDR2 is SVGIG (reference sequence). V was cut by 3 bases and J by 2 bases, with 14 bases left in between. This CDR3 spans 14 amino acids. CDR3 sequence: CAWRKGRAPYEQYF. The DNA for the CDR3 is TGTGCCTGGAGAAAGGGCAGGGCGCCCTACGAGCAGTACTTC.

This clonotype was counted ten times or more. The chain employs TRBV11-2 and TRBJ2-5; no clear D. The V gene's germline CDR1 is SGHAT and CDR2 FQNNGV. CDR3 length equals 15 residues. The V end lost 1 base, the J end lost 0 bases, and 9 bases lay between the germline ends. The DNA of the CDR3 is TGTGCCAGCAGCTTAGCTTCGAGGTACCAAGAGACCCAGTACTTC. It encodes CASSLASRYQETQYF.

To note about this clonotype: A single base separates this from a much larger clone, so it may be a read error. This chain connects TRBV28 to TRBJ1-5; 9 bases are shared with TRBD1. The length of the CDR3 is 16 residues. The V gene's germline CDR1 is MDHEN and CDR2 SYDVKM. The V segment lost 5 bases and the J segment 4 bases; nucleotides outside the gene matches: 9. CDR3 in amino acids: CASSHNDRGANQPQHF. Here the CDR3 DNA reads TGTGCCAGCAGTCACAACGACAGGGGGGCGAATCAGCCCCAGCATTTT.

On this clonotype: As the CDR3 is not closed by the conserved phenylalanine or tryptophan, this likely results from a read error. This chain joins TRBV9 and TRBJ2-5; 10 bases fit TRBD2. V trimming: 2 bases; J trimming: 4 bases; junction bases outside the gene matches: 8. There are 16 residues in the CDR3. Germline assignment: CDR1 SGDLS and CDR2 YYNGEE. The CDR3 sequence: CASSVNSGRVAETQYS. The CDR3, as DNA: TGTGCCAGCAGCGTGAACAGCGGGAGGGTCGCAGAGACCCAGTACTCC.

V is TRBV27 and J is TRBJ1-1; 8 bases match TRBD1. The V and J ends lost 5 bases and 1 base, in that order; junction bases with no gene match: 12. This CDR3 spans 17 amino acids. The germline CDR1 and CDR2 sequences are MNHEY and SMNVEV (reference sequence). The DNA of the CDR3 is TGTGCCAGCAGTCCACACTATGGGACAGGCTCGAACACTGAAGCTTTCTTT. Its protein product is CASSPHYGTGSNTEAFF.

The chain has TRBV7-9 and TRBJ2-1; TRBD1 is a possible D gene (5 bases). Germline CDR1 and CDR2: SEHNR and FQNEAQ (reference sequence). The CDR3 loop spans 15 amino acids. Trimming stripped 2 bases from V and 2 bases from J, with 10 bases between. In DNA, the CDR3 is TGTGCCAGCAGCTTAAAGGACACAGCCTACAATGAGCAGTTCTTC. It yields the protein CASSLKDTAYNEQFF.

This clonotype was detected a few times. The genes are TRBV6-5 and TRBJ1-6; the D gene is possibly TRBD1 (5 bases). V gave up 0 bases and J gave up 2 bases, with 11 bases separating them. The CDR3 has 17 amino acids. CDR1 and CDR2 from the germline V gene are MNHEY and SVGAGI. This CDR3 is CASSYSSGRTYNSPLHF. CDR3 coding DNA: TGTGCCAGCAGTTACTCGTCAGGGCGGACCTATAATTCACCCCTCCACTTT.

This clonotype was seen a handful of times. The chain has TRBV29-1 and TRBJ2-4; D possibly matches TRBD1 or TRBD2 (5 bases each). V was shortened by 4 bases and J by 0 bases, with 16 bases between the two germline ends. In germline, CDR1 is SQVTM, CDR2 ANQGSEA. The CDR3 spans 16 residues. Here the CDR3 reads CSVVTGDGGAKNIQYF. CDR3 sequence (DNA): TGCAGCGTTGTCACAGGCGACGGAGGAGCCAAAAACATTCAGTACTTC. The full variable domain, completed using reference TRBV29-1 and TRBJ2-4, is SAVISQKPSRDICQRGTSLTIQCQVDSQVTMMFWYRQQPGQSLTLIATANQGSEATYESGFVIDKFPISRPNLTFSTLTVSNMSPEDSSIYLCSVVTGDGGAKNIQYFGAGTRLSVL.

V is TRBV29-1 and J is TRBJ2-3, with D hard to call. CDR3 length: 13 amino acids. Trimming took 4 bases from V and 2 from J, leaving 10 bases between them. Germline-derived CDR1 and CDR2 are SQVTM and ANQGSEA. CDR3 sequence reads: CSVAPPVTDTQYF. CDR3 DNA sequence: TGCAGCGTTGCCCCCCCTGTCACAGATACGCAGTATTTT.

This clonotype was seen only a few times. The chain carries TRBV28 and TRBJ2-1; D not certain. Germline-derived CDR1 and CDR2 are MDHEN and SYDVKM. V was shortened by 2 bases and J by 4 bases, with 15 bases between the two germline ends. The CDR3 covers 16 residues. The CDR3, as DNA: TGTGCCAGCAGTTTAGGTGCAGGCCAACCGTACAATGAGCAGTTCTTC. Its protein is CASSLGAGQPYNEQFF.

This clonotype was recorded at least ten times. This chain connects TRBV7-9 to TRBJ2-5, with unresolved D. CDR3 length: 14 residues. CDR1 and CDR2 from the germline V gene are SEHNR and FQNEAQ (reference sequence). Trimming removed 5 bases from V and 5 bases from J, with 15 bases in between. CDR3 loop: CASSLDSLMETQYF. CDR3 DNA: TGTGCCAGCAGCCTGGATTCCCTAATGGAGACCCAGTACTTC.

As to this clonotype: This could be a read error, since a much larger clone is one nucleotide away. V and J are TRBV18 and TRBJ1-5, with D possibly TRBD1 on 6 matching bases. CDR1 is KGHSH, CDR2 LQKENI, per germline. The CDR3 has 15 residues. Trimming stripped 4 bases from V and 3 bases from J, with 13 bases between. The CDR3 here is CASSLATGPNQPQHF. In DNA, the CDR3 is TGTGCCAGCTCACTAGCTACAGGGCCCAATCAGCCCCAGCATTTT. Drawing the rest from reference TRBV18 and TRBJ1-5, the complete variable domain is NAGVMQNPRHLVRRRGQEARLRCSPMKGHSHVYWYRQLPEEGLKFMVYLQKENIIDESGMPKERFSAEFPKEGPSILRIQQVVRGDSAAYFCASSLATGPNQPQHFGDGTRLSIL.

This clonotype was detected ten times or more. The chain links TRBV2 to TRBJ2-5; D is perhaps TRBD2 (7 bases). The CDR3 loop spans 13 amino acids. The germline V and J ends were trimmed by 7 bases and 5 bases, with 14 bases remaining between them. Germline V gene lookup returns CDR1 SNHLY and CDR2 FYNNEI. CDR3 loop: CASTGGEQETQYF. The CDR3 bases are TGTGCCAGCACGGGGGGCGAGCAGGAGACCCAGTACTTC.

This clonotype was found a few times. The V gene is TRBV7-2, the J gene TRBJ1-5; D gene ambiguous. Germline V gene data show CDR1 as SGHTA and CDR2 as FQGNSA. The CDR3 has 13 amino acids. V was trimmed by 0 bases and J by 9 bases, leaving 9 bases between them. The CDR3 here is CASSLAHWRPQHF. The CDR3 DNA reads as TGTGCCAGCAGCTTAGCGCATTGGAGGCCCCAGCATTTT.

This clonotype was seen repeatedly, ten times or more. This chain uses TRBV6-2 or TRBV6-3 with TRBJ1-1; D is unclear. Germline V lookup: CDR1 MNHEY, CDR2 SVGEGT. The CDR3 covers 15 residues. V was cut by 0 bases and J by 4 bases, with 12 bases left in between. DNA of the CDR3: TGTGCCAGCAGTTACTCCCCATTTGGGTCCACTGAAGCTTTCTTT. Translated, it gives CASSYSPFGSTEAFF.

The chain links TRBV2 to TRBJ2-1, with 10 positions matching TRBD2. This CDR3 spans 16 amino acids. V shed 3 bases, J shed 3 bases, and the junction held 5 bases outside the gene matches. The V gene's germline CDR1 is SNHLY and CDR2 FYNNEI. The chain's CDR3 is CASSERRTSGYNEQFF. The CDR3 DNA reads as TGTGCCAGCAGTGAGCGACGGACTAGCGGCTACAATGAGCAGTTCTTC.

Of note for this clonotype: This may stem from a read error, because a much larger clone lies one nucleotide away. The chain combines TRBV3-1 with TRBJ1-5, with D uncertain. V shed 4 bases and J shed 7 bases, with 14 bases lying between them. The germline V gene encodes CDR1 LGHDT and CDR2 YNNKEL (reference sequence). CDR3 size: 14 residues. DNA of the CDR3: TGTGCCAGCAGCCCCCGGGAACGAGGACAGCCCCAGCATTTT. It is translated as CASSPRERGQPQHF. Looking up the rest from reference TRBV3-1 and TRBJ1-5 gives the full variable domain: DTAVSQTPKYLVTQMGNDKSIKCEQNLGHDTMYWYKQDSKKFLKIMFSYNNKELIINETVPNRFSPKSPDKAHLNLHINSLELGDSAVYFCASSPRERGQPQHFGDGTRLSIL.

This clonotype has ten or more counts. The J gene is TRBJ1-1, the V gene TRBV20-1; D remains ambiguous. The V gene lost 3 bases and the J gene lost 1 base, with 12 bases spanning the gap. The CDR3 loop spans 14 amino acids. Germline CDR1 DFQATT, CDR2 SNEGSKA (reference sequence). CDR3 loop: CSASSWTGNTEAFF. As DNA, the CDR3 is TGCAGTGCTAGTTCCTGGACTGGGAACACTGAAGCTTTCTTT.

This rearrangement joins TRBV20-1 to TRBJ2-7, with TRBD2 as a possible D gene (5 bases). The CDR3 loop spans 12 amino acids. The V gene's germline CDR1 is DFQATT and CDR2 SNEGSKA (reference sequence). Trimming shortened V by 0 bases and J by 5 bases, and 8 bases separated the two germline ends. CDR3 coding DNA: TGCAGTGCTAGAGATTGGGGAGACGAGCAGTACTTC. Translated, it gives CSARDWGDEQYF.

This clonotype has at least ten counts. The chain is built from TRBV30 and TRBJ2-7; D is possibly TRBD2 (6 bases). The CDR3 consists of 15 residues. Per germline, CDR1 GTSNPN and CDR2 SVGIG (reference sequence). Trimming removed 0 bases at V and 2 bases at J, with 14 bases between. CDR3 region: CAWSVSAGPTYEQYF. CDR3 in DNA: TGTGCCTGGAGTGTGTCGGCGGGACCTACCTACGAGCAGTACTTC. Full variable domain (remainder filled in from reference TRBV30 and TRBJ2-7): SQTIHQWPATLVQPVGSPLSLECTVEGTSNPNLYWYRQAAGRGLQLLFYSVGIGQISSEVPQNLSASRPQDRQFILSSKKLLLSDSGFYLCAWSVSAGPTYEQYFGPGTRLTVT.

This clonotype was detected many times. The V gene is TRBV11-3, the J gene TRBJ2-3; 8 nucleotides align to TRBD2. CDR1 is SGHNT and CDR2 is YENEEA in the germline V gene. The J segment lost 3 bases and the V segment lost 1 base, leaving 9 bases of the junction unmatched. This CDR3 comprises 17 residues. DNA of the CDR3: TGTGCCAGCAGCTTAGCCCGAAGCGGGAGTGTGACAGATACGCAGTATTTT. Residues: CASSLARSGSVTDTQYF.

There are many counts of this clonotype. V and J are TRBV6-1 and TRBJ1-1; D ambiguous. The germline V and J ends were trimmed by 5 bases and 4 bases, with 8 bases remaining between them. The length of the CDR3 is 12 residues. CDR1 is MNHNS, CDR2 SASEGT, per germline. For the CDR3, the DNA is TGTGCCAGCAGTAATTGGGGCACTGAAGCTTTCTTT. Encoded protein: CASSNWGTEAFF.

The sample holds many counts of this clonotype. The J gene is TRBJ2-1, the V gene TRBV28; D remains unclear. Germline-derived CDR1 and CDR2 are MDHEN and SYDVKM. The CDR3 sequence is 15 residues long. Trimming took off 2 bases at V and 8 bases at J, with 16 bases between the two ends. CDR3 DNA sequence: TGTGCCAGCAGTTTACCGGGCCCCACAGTGGATGAGCAGTTCTTC. As protein: CASSLPGPTVDEQFF. The full variable domain, completed using reference TRBV28 and TRBJ2-1, is DVKVTQSSRYLVKRTGEKVFLECVQDMDHENMFWYRQDPGLGLRLIYFSYDVKMKEKGDIPEGYSVSREKKERFSLILESASTNQTSMYLCASSLPGPTVDEQFFGPGTRLTVL.

V is TRBV30 and J is TRBJ1-5, with no clear D. CDR1 is GTSNPN and CDR2 is SVGIG in the germline V gene (reference sequence). There are 13 residues in the CDR3. V was shortened by 5 bases and J by 0 bases, with 8 bases between the two germline ends. The CDR3 here is CAWARGSNQPQHF. The CDR3 DNA is TGTGCCTGGGCCCGGGGTAGCAATCAGCCCCAGCATTTT.

At least ten counts were recorded for this clonotype. The chain uses TRBV28 and TRBJ1-2; TRBD1 agrees at 7 bases. This CDR3 comprises 14 residues. With 3 bases clipped from V and 3 bases from J, the junction kept 4 bases outside the gene matches. Germline values: CDR1 MDHEN, CDR2 SYDVKM. CDR3 bases: TGTGCCAGCAGTTTCGGGACAGACTACTATGGCTACACCTTC. Translating it yields CASSFGTDYYGYTF.

This clonotype came up many times. This chain uses TRBV3-1 with TRBJ1-1; D gene unclear. V was pared by 0 bases and J by 11 bases, with 16 bases between. Looked up from germline, CDR1 is LGHDT and CDR2 is YNNKEL (reference sequence). The CDR3 is 14 residues long. CDR3 nucleotide sequence: TGTGCCAGCAGCCAAGATGGTCTAAACCCGAATGCTTTCTTT. It encodes CASSQDGLNPNAFF. Together with reference TRBV3-1 and TRBJ1-1, the CDR3 gives the full variable domain: DTAVSQTPKYLVTQMGNDKSIKCEQNLGHDTMYWYKQDSKKFLKIMFSYNNKELIINETVPNRFSPKSPDKAHLNLHINSLELGDSAVYFCASSQDGLNPNAFFGQGTRLTVV.